This T cell receptor beta chain emerged from a study of PD-L1 blockade in urothelial cancer. Study summary: Bladder-origin urothelial cancer in males covered about 85% of the roughly 29 patients. Analyzed time points were 3 weeks (second dose) and 6 weeks after therapy began.

There are 14 residues in the CDR3. V was clipped by 5 bases and J by 6 bases; unmatched bases: 10. Per germline, CDR1 SGHVS and CDR2 FQNEAQ. Time point reported: peripheral blood 6 weeks after treatment start. There were between 1 and 8 samples from each patient, taken pretreatment and on-treatment. Sequencing used immunoSEQ multiplex PCR; TCRdb keeps in-frame clones, though not all of them. There are about 36,000 clones in the sample; around four fifths occur only once, and about 10% lies in the top ten. This clonotype was obtained from a man between 35 and 55 years old with urothelial cancer. J is TRBJ2-7 and V is TRBV7-8, with TRBD2 matching over 7 bases. The material was PBMCs, obtained around atezolizumab (anti-PD-L1) treatment. DNA for the CDR3: TGTGCCAGCAGCCCCGGGGGGAGGCTCTCCGAGCAGTACTTC. As protein: CASSPGGRLSEQYF.